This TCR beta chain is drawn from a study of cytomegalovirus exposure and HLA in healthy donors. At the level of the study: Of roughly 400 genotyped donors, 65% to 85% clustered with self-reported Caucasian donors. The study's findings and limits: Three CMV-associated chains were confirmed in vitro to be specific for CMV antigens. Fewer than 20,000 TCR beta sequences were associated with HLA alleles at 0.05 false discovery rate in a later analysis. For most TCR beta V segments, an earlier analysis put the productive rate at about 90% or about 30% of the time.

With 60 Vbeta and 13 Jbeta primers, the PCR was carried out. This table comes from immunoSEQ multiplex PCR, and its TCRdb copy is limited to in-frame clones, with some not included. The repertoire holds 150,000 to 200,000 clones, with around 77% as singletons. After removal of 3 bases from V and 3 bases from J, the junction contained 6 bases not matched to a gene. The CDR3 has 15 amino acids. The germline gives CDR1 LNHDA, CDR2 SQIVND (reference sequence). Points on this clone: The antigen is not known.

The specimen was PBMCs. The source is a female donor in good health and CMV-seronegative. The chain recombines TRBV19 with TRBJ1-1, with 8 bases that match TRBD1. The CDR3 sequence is CASSMGAGGYTEAFF. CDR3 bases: TGTGCCAGTAGTATGGGGGCAGGGGGCTACACTGAAGCTTTCTTT.